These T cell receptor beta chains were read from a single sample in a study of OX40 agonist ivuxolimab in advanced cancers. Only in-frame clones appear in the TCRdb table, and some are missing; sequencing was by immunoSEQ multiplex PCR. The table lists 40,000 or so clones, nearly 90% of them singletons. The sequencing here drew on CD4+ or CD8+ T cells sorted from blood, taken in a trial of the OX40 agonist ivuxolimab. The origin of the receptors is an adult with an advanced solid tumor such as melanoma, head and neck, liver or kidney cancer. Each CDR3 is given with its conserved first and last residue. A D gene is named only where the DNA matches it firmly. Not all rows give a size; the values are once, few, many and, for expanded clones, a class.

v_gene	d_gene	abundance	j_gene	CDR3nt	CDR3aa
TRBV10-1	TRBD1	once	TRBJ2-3	TGCGCCAGCAGTGAGGATAGACAGGGGTTCGCAGATACGCAGTATTTT	CASSEDRQGFADTQYF
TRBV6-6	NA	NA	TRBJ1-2	TGTGCCAGCAGTCCCGTGGAGGAACCCTATGGCTACACCTTC	CASSPVEEPYGYTF
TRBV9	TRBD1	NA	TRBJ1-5	TGTGCCAGCAGCGGGGGACAGGACAATCAGCCCCAGCATTTT	CASSGGQDNQPQHF
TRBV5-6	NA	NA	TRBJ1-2	TGTGCCAGCAGCCTCACGGCTAGGGATGGCTACACCTTC	CASSLTARDGYTF
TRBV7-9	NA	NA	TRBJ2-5	TGTGCCAGCAGGCTAGCCAGCCCCCAAGAGACCCAGTACTTC	CASRLASPQETQYF
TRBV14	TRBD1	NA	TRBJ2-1	TGTGCCAGCAGCCAGGAGACAGGGATATACAATGAGCAGTTCTTC	CASSQETGIYNEQFF
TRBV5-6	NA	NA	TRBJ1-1	TGTGCCAGCAGCACGAGGGCTCTCGAAGACACTGAAGCTTTCTTT	CASSTRALEDTEAFF
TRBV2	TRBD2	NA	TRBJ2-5	TGTGCCAGCAGTGACCCGGGGGGGGCTGGGGAGACCCAGTACTTC	CASSDPGGAGETQYF
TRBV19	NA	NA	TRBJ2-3	TGTGCCAGTAGTATAGATCACACAGATACGCAGTATTTT	CASSIDHTDTQYF
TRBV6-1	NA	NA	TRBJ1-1	TGTGCCAGCAGAATAGGGCACACTGAAGCTTTCTTT	CASRIGHTEAFF
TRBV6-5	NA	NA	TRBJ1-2	TGTGCCAGCAGCCCCGAAATTCAGGGGAGGGGTGGCTACACCTTC	CASSPEIQGRGGYTF
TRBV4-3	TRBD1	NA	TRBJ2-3	TGCGCCAGCAGCCATCGGACAGGGGATACCACATGGAATACGCAGTATTTT	CASSHRTGDTTWNTQYF
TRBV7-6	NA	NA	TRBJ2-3	TGTGCCAGCAACCCTACGGGCGGATCAAACACAGATACGCAGTATTTT	CASNPTGGSNTDTQYF
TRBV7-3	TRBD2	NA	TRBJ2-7	TGTGCCAGCAGCTTAGTCGCGGGAGTTGACTACGAGCAGTACTTC	CASSLVAGVDYEQYF
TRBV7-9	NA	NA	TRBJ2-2	TGTGCCAGCAGCCGCGGTCCCGGGGAGCTGTTTTTT	CASSRGPGELFF
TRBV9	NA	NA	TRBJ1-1	TGTGCCAGCAGCCTTACTACAGTGAACACTGAAGCTTTCTTT	CASSLTTVNTEAFF
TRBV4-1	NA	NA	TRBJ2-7	TGCGCCAGCAGCCAAATTGGGGGCAGATCCTACGAGCAGTACTTC	CASSQIGGRSYEQYF
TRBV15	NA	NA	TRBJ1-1	TGTGCCACCAGGGAACAGGGAGGTAACACTGAAGCTTTCTTT	CATREQGGNTEAFF
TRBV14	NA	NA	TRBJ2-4	TGTGCCAGCAGCTCTACAGGGAGTAAAAAAAACATTCAGTACTTC	CASSSTGSKKNIQYF
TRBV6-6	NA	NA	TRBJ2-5	TGTGCCAGCAGTTACTCGAACAGGCAAGAGACCCAGTACTTC	CASSYSNRQETQYF
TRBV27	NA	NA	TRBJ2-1	TGTGCCAGCAGCCTAGGGGGGCCGTACAATGAGCAGTTCTTC	CASSLGGPYNEQFF
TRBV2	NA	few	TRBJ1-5	TGTGCCAGCAGTGAGGATAGTTATAGCAATCAGCCCCAGCATTTT	CASSEDSYSNQPQHF
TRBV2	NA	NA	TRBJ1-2	TGTGCCAGCAGTGAGGGAAGAGGGGTTGGCTACACCTTC	CASSEGRGVGYTF
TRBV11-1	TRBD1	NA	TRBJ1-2	TGTGCCAGCAGCACCGGGACAGTGCGTGGCTACACCTTC	CASSTGTVRGYTF
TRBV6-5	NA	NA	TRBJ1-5	TGTGCCAGCAGACCGGTGGGTGCGAGTCTGCCCCAGCATTTT	CASRPVGASLPQHF
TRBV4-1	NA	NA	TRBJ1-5	TGCGCCAGCAGCCAAGACCCAGGGCGCCAGGGAGGTTCAAACAATCAGCCCCAGCATTTT	CASSQDPGRQGGSNNQPQHF
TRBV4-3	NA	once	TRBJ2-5	TGCGCCAGCAGCCACGAACGAGGGGGGCGGCAAGAGACCCAGTACTTC	CASSHERGGRQETQYF
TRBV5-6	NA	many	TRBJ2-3	TGTGCCAGCAGCCTAGGACCAGGGGCGACCCCAGATACGCAGTATTTT	CASSLGPGATPDTQYF
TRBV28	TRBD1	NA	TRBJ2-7	TGTGCCAGCAGTTGGGTGGACAGGGGGCAATACGAGCAGTACTTC	CASSWVDRGQYEQYF
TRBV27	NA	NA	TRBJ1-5	TGTGCCAGCAGTTTATCGATAGACCTACAGACTAGCAATCAGCCCCAGCATTTT	CASSLSIDLQTSNQPQHF
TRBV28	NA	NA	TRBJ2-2	TGTGCCAGCAGTTTATCGGGCACTCCGACCGGGGAGCTGTTTTTT	CASSLSGTPTGELFF
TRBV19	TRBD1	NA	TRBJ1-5	TGTGCCAGTAGTATAACAGGGGTTCAGCCCCAGCATTTT	CASSITGVQPQHF
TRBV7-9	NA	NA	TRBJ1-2	TGTGCCAGCAGCTTCCAGACTTCTCTCTATGGCTACACCTTC	CASSFQTSLYGYTF